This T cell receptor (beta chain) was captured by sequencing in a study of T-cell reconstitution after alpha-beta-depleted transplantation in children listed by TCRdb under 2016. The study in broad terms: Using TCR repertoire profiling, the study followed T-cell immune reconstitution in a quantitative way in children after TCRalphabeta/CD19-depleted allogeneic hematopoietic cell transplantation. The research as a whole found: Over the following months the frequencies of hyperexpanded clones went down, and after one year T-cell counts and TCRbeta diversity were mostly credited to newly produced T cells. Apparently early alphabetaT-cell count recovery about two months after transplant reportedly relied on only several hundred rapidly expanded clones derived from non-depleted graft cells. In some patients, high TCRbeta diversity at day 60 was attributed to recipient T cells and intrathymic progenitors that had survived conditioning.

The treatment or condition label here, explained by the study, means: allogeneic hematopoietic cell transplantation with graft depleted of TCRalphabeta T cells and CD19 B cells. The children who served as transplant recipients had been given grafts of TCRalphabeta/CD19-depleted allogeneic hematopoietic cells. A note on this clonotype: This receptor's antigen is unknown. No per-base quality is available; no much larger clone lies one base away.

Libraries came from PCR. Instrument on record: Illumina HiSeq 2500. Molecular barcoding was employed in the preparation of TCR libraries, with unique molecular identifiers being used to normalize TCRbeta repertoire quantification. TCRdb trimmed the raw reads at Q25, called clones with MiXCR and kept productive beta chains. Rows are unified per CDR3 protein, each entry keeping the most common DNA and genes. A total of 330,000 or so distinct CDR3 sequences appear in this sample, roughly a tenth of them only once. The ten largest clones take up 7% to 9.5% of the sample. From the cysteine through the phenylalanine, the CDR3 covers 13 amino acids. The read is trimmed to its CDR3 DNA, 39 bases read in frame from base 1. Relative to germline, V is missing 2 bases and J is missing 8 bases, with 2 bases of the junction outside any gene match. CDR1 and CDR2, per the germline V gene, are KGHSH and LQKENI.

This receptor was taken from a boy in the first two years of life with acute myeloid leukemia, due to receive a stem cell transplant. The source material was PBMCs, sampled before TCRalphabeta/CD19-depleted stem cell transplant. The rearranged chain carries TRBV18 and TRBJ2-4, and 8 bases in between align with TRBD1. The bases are TGTGCCAGCTCACCAGGGACAGGAGACATTCAGTACTTC. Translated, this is CASSPGTGDIQYF.